The entry that follows covers one T cell receptor beta chain sequence. This record comes from a study of preoperative IRX-2 immunotherapy in early breast cancer. The CDR3 consists of 15 residues. CDR1 and CDR2 from the germline V gene are LNHDA and SQIVND (reference sequence). V lost 6 bases to trimming and J lost 3 bases; unmatched junction nucleotides: 7. The treatment denotes: preoperative locoregional IRX-2 cytokine immunotherapy. This phase Ib study tested locoregional IRX-2 cytokine immunotherapy given before surgery. Generated by immunoSEQ multiplex PCR, the TCRdb table keeps only in-frame clones and is missing some. This table holds around 25,000 clones, 70% to 90% found once.

The V gene is TRBV19, the J gene TRBJ2-2, with TRBD1 matching over 7 bases. Sequencing used tumor tissue, obtained after IRX-2 immunotherapy. This receptor was taken from a human donor with breast cancer. The CDR3 reads CASSPDRVDTGELFF. The CDR3 DNA reads as TGTGCCAGTAGCCCAGACAGGGTCGACACCGGGGAGCTGTTTTTT.